The text below deals with one TCR beta chain. Its target is not known. Sequenced by immunoSEQ multiplex PCR; TCRdb stores in-frame clones only, minus some. The sample shows 2 million to 3 million clones, roughly 93% of them seen only once. Germline loops: CDR1 SGHRS, CDR2 YFSETQ. The CDR3 length is 13 residues. V was pared by 4 bases and J by 4 bases, with 12 bases between. This entry belongs to a study of shared clonotypes between healthy human individuals. Study-wide points: Richness estimates generally favored naive over memory subsets.

The gene calls are TRBV5-1 and TRBJ2-7; no firm D call. The sequencing sample was made of naive CD4+ T cells from PBMCs. Stated subset: CD45RA+ positively selected. This TCR derives from a man aged 18 to 30 in good health. Some clones in this sample may be carry-over from other donors' samples. CDR3 amino acids: CASSLESLYEQYF. As DNA, the CDR3 is TGCGCCAGCAGCCTAGAAAGCCTTTACGAGCAGTACTTC.